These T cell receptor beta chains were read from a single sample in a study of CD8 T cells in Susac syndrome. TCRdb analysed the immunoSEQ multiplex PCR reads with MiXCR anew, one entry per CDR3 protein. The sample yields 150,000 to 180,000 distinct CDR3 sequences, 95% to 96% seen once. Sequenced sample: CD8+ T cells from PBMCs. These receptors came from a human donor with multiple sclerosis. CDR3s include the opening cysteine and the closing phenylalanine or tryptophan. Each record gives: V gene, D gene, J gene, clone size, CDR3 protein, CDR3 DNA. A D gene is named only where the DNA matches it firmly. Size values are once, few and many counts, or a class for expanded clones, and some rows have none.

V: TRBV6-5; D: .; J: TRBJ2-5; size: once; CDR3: CASSSPHWSTRRETQYF; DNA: TGTGCCAGCAGTTCCCCCCATTGGTCTACTAGGCGAGAGACCCAGTACTTC
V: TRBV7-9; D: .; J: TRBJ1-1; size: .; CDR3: CASSEGWTEAFF; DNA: TGTGCCAGCAGCGAAGGGTGGACTGAAGCTTTCTTT
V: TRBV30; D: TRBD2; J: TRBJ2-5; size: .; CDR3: CAWSASGGASETQYF; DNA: TGTGCCTGGAGTGCTAGCGGGGGGGCCTCAGAGACCCAGTACTTC
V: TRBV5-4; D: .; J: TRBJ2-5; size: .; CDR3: CASSSEDGVIQETQYF; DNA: TGTGCCAGCAGCTCGGAAGATGGGGTGATACAAGAGACCCAGTACTTC
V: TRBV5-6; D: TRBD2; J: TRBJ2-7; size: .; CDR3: CASSYGTSEGYEQYF; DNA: TGTGCCAGCAGCTACGGGACTAGCGAAGGGTACGAGCAGTACTTC
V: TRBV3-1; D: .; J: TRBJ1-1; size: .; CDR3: CASSQGPSTEAFF; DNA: TGTGCCAGCAGCCAGGGGCCGAGCACTGAAGCTTTCTTT
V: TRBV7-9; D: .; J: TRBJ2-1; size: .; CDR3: CASSYPPVTTNEQFF; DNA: TGTGCCAGCAGCTACCCACCGGTTACCACTAATGAGCAGTTCTTC
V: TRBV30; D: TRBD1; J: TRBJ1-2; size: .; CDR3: CAWGMGTDKGDYGYTF; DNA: TGTGCCTGGGGGATGGGGACAGATAAAGGAGACTATGGCTACACCTTC
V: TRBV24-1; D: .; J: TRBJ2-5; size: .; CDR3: CATSDSGRYF; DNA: TGTGCCACCAGTGATTCTGGGAGGTACTTC
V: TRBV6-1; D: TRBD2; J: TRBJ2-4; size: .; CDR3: CASSLGLAGGGNIQYF; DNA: TGTGCCAGCAGTCTCGGACTAGCGGGGGGAGGAAACATTCAGTACTTC
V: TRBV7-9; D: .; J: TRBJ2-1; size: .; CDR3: CASSLALLGYEQFF; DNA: TGTGCCAGCAGCTTAGCACTTCTGGGGTATGAGCAGTTCTTC
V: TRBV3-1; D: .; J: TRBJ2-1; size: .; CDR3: CASSSQDNEQFF; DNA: TGTGCCAGCAGCTCCCAGGACAATGAGCAGTTCTTC